A single sample is the source of the 12 T cell receptor beta chains below, sequenced in a study of blood T cell repertoires in COVID-19. Only in-frame clones appear in the TCRdb table, and some are missing; sequencing was by immunoSEQ multiplex PCR. This table has roughly 100,000 clones, about 89% appearing once. Material for sequencing was peripheral blood. Receptor source: a woman in her fifties or sixties with acute or convalescent COVID-19.

The J gene is TRBJ2-3, the V gene TRBV24-1, with TRBD2 matching 14 bases. Germline V lookup: CDR1 KGHDR, CDR2 SFDVKD. The V and J ends lost 4 bases and 4 bases, in that order; junction bases with no gene match: 3. The CDR3 is 16 amino acids. The CDR3 region is CATSDPTSGRADTQYF. The CDR3 bases are TGTGCCACCAGTGACCCGACTAGCGGGAGGGCAGATACGCAGTATTTT.

J is TRBJ2-7 and V is TRBV5-1; TRBD2 matches 10 bases. The CDR3 runs 14 residues. J was trimmed by 2 bases and V by 1 base; bases with no gene match: 0. Germline V lookup: CDR1 SGHRS, CDR2 YFSETQ. CDR3 in amino acids: CASSLTSGAYEQYV. Written as DNA, the CDR3 is TGCGCCAGCAGCTTGACTAGCGGGGCCTACGAGCAGTACGTC.

The chain combines TRBV18 with TRBJ1-5, with D hard to call. In germline, CDR1 is KGHSH, CDR2 LQKENI. V lost 3 bases and J lost 6, with 12 bases in between. The CDR3 extends over 14 amino acids. CDR3 loop: CASSPDAPGQPQHF. The DNA of the CDR3 is TGTGCCAGCTCACCCGATGCTCCCGGTCAGCCCCAGCATTTT.

This clone has more than one count but fewer than ten. This chain joins TRBV5-1 and TRBJ1-2, with no clear D. V lost 0 bases and J lost 1, with 16 bases in between. Germline V gene sequence: CDR1 SGHRS, CDR2 YFSETQ. The CDR3 covers 17 residues. CDR3 residues: CASSLVPTGKINYGYTF. CDR3 nucleotides: TGCGCCAGCAGCTTGGTACCTACCGGGAAGATTAACTATGGCTACACCTTC.

The chain recombines TRBV7-9 with TRBJ2-1, with 7 bases lining up with TRBD2. The length of the CDR3 is 13 residues. CDR1 and CDR2 (germline): SEHNR, FQNEAQ (reference sequence). Losses at the gene ends were 8 bases for V and 7 bases for J; bases not matched to a gene: 8. The CDR3 DNA is TGTGCCAGCGGTCGGGAGGCAGGGAATGAGCAGTTCTTC. Its protein product is CASGREAGNEQFF.

This clone has only one observation. V gene TRBV11-1 combines with J gene TRBJ1-1, with D possibly matching TRBD1 (5 bases). Trimming removed 3 bases at V and 6 bases at J, with 11 bases between. CDR1 SGHAT and CDR2 FQDESV come from the germline V gene (reference sequence). The CDR3 covers 13 residues. The CDR3 is CASSFQGIPEAFF. Written as DNA, the CDR3 is TGTGCCAGCAGCTTTCAGGGTATCCCTGAAGCTTTCTTT.

V gene TRBV5-4 combines with J gene TRBJ1-6, with 10 bases lining up with TRBD1. The germline V gene encodes CDR1 SGHNT and CDR2 YYREEE (reference sequence). The length of the CDR3 is 14 residues. Unmatched junction bases numbered 0, after V lost 4 bases and J lost 5 bases. CDR3 DNA sequence: TGTGCCAGCAGCGGGACAGGGGATAATTCACCCCTCCACTTT. It codes for CASSGTGDNSPLHF.

The V and J genes are TRBV9 and TRBJ1-6; D is unclear. CDR1 and CDR2 from the germline V gene are SGDLS and YYNGEE. There are 16 residues in the CDR3. Between the trimmed V and J ends, which lost 0 bases and 8 bases, there was a span of 15 bases. The CDR3 is CASSVGQDSSDSPLHF. In DNA, the CDR3 is TGTGCCAGCAGCGTAGGTCAGGACTCGTCGGATTCACCCCTCCACTTT.

The genes are TRBV5-1 and TRBJ1-1; D might be TRBD1 (5 bases). V was trimmed by 4 bases and J by 2 bases, leaving 24 bases between them. The CDR3 contains 18 residues. The germline V gene encodes CDR1 SGHRS and CDR2 YFSETQ. CDR3 in DNA: TGCGCCAGCAGCAACCCGTTGGGGGGGAATGCCCCTAACACTGAAGCTTTCTTT. It yields the protein CASSNPLGGNAPNTEAFF.

The genes are TRBV2 and TRBJ2-3; D perhaps matches TRBD1 (6 bases). V shed 7 bases and J shed 3 bases, with 17 bases lying between them. The CDR3 extends over 15 amino acids. Germline loops: CDR1 SNHLY, CDR2 FYNNEI. CDR3 sequence reads: CASTLNLGTTDTQYF. The CDR3 DNA is TGTGCCAGCACCCTCAACCTAGGGACAACAGATACGCAGTATTTT.

In its sample, this clone was seen a few times. V usage is TRBV5-1 and J usage is TRBJ1-2; 11 bases agree with TRBD1. This CDR3 is 16 amino acids long. Germline V gene data show CDR1 as SGHRS and CDR2 as YFSETQ. J lost 1 base, V lost 7 bases, and 9 bases had no gene match. The CDR3 here is CASGRDRGKDNYGYTF. CDR3 DNA sequence: TGCGCCAGCGGCCGGGACAGGGGGAAGGATAACTATGGCTACACCTTC.

The rearrangement links TRBV2 to TRBJ2-7; 11 nucleotides line up with TRBD2. Germline CDR1 and CDR2: SNHLY and FYNNEI. The CDR3 extends over 17 amino acids. After removal of 2 bases from V and 0 bases from J, the junction contained 6 bases not matched to a gene. The CDR3 sequence: CASSETKLAGDSYEQYV. The CDR3 nucleotides read TGTGCCAGCAGTGAAACTAAACTAGCGGGGGACTCCTACGAGCAGTACGTC.